This entry features one T cell receptor (beta chain) sequence. Its specificity is not known. This entry is derived from a study of CD8 T cells in Susac syndrome. Study-wide context: When blood was drawn, patients with Susac syndrome were on intravenous immunoglobulin alone, on corticosteroids, or therapy-naive.

The CDR3 contains 14 residues. Germline CDR1 is SGHDT and CDR2 is YYEEEE. Germline trimming cut 7 bases from V and 5 bases from J; bases unmatched to any gene: 11. RNA amounts of roughly 0.5 to 1 ug underwent reverse transcription with random hexamers. The method of amplification for TCR beta CDR3 was immunoSEQ multiplex PCR, covering 54 Vbeta and 13 Jbeta. TCRdb passed the immunoSEQ multiplex PCR reads through MiXCR, listing each CDR3 protein once. The table includes hundreds of thousands of distinct CDR3 sequences, approximately 94% detected once. Findings and caveats of the study: Only a relatively small number of individuals were included in the TCR sequencing and HLA analysis.

The authors negatively isolated CD8+ and CD4+ T cells and FACS-enriched TEMRA cells. Sequencing was done on a sample of CD4+ T cells from PBMCs. The receptor comes from a human donor with Susac syndrome. The chain combines TRBV5-6 with TRBJ2-7; TRBD1 aligns across 8 bases. The CDR3 nucleotides are TGTGCCAGCGAGACAGGGGAGAAGCTCCACGAGCAGTACTTC. Its protein product is CASETGEKLHEQYF.